A selection of T cell receptor beta chains follows, all from one sample in a study of CD8 T cells in Susac syndrome. Each CDR3 protein is one row after TCRdb ran MiXCR on the immunoSEQ multiplex PCR reads. The table records over 130,000 distinct CDR3 sequences, just under 95% of them present only once. Sequencing used CD4+ T cells from PBMCs. The source of these receptors is a human donor with Susac syndrome. The CDR3 runs from the conserved cysteine through the conserved F or W. A D gene is named only where the DNA matches it firmly. Size is omitted from some rows. Given values are once, few, many or a class for expanded clones.

j_call	v_call	clone_size	d_call	cdr3_aa	cdr3_nt
TRBJ1-4	TRBV3-1	NA	NA	CASSQEGIGEKLFF	TGTGCCAGCAGCCAAGAAGGGATCGGTGAAAAACTGTTTTTT
TRBJ2-3	TRBV28	NA	NA	CASSSPTDTQYF	TGTGCCAGCAGTTCTCCGACAGATACGCAGTATTTT
TRBJ1-5	TRBV23-1	NA	NA	CASSPAGHNQPQHF	TGCGCCAGCAGTCCGGCAGGGCACAATCAGCCCCAGCATTTT
TRBJ2-7	TRBV25-1	NA	NA	CASSGGSGSSYEQYF	TGTGCCAGCAGTGGAGGTTCAGGGTCTTCCTACGAGCAGTACTTC
TRBJ1-1	TRBV7-8	NA	NA	CASSPITTAEAFF	TGTGCCAGCAGCCCCATCACGACAGCTGAAGCTTTCTTT
TRBJ2-7	TRBV7-3	NA	NA	CASSPLYGYRDLSYEQYF	TGTGCCAGCAGCCCACTATACGGCTACAGGGACCTCTCCTACGAGCAGTACTTC
TRBJ2-1	TRBV12-3/TRBV12-4	NA	TRBD1	CASSLPRDRANEQFF	TGTGCCAGCAGTCTACCCCGGGACAGGGCCAATGAGCAGTTCTTC
TRBJ2-3	TRBV3-1	NA	TRBD2	CASSQFAAGGSSTDTQYF	TGTGCCAGCAGCCAATTCGCGGCGGGGGGATCTAGCACAGATACGCAGTATTTT
TRBJ2-6	TRBV30	NA	NA	CARRGAGANVLTF	TGTGCCAGAAGGGGGGCTGGGGCCAACGTCCTGACTTTC
TRBJ2-5	TRBV20-1	NA	NA	CSARVAQETQYF	TGCAGTGCTAGAGTCGCCCAAGAGACCCAGTACTTC
TRBJ1-6	TRBV3-1	NA	NA	CASSHGPWRSLHF	TGTGCCAGCAGCCATGGCCCCTGGAGAAGCCTCCACTTT
TRBJ2-5	TRBV25-1	NA	TRBD2	CASSSRGALETQYF	TGTGCCAGCAGCTCGCGGGGGGCCTTAGAGACCCAGTACTTC
TRBJ2-4	TRBV5-6	NA	TRBD2	CASSLRGGNIQYF	TGTGCCAGCAGCTTGCGGGGGGGAAACATTCAGTACTTC
TRBJ2-5	TRBV11-2	NA	TRBD1	CASSSTGAGKTQYF	TGTGCCAGCAGCTCGACAGGGGCGGGGAAGACCCAGTACTTC
TRBJ1-5	TRBV27	once	NA	CASSRRAVSSNQPQHF	TGTGCCAGCAGCCGCAGGGCGGTATCTAGCAATCAGCCCCAGCATTTT
TRBJ2-1	TRBV4-2	NA	NA	CASSQDEGSADEQFF	TGTGCCAGCAGCCAAGATGAGGGAAGCGCCGATGAGCAGTTCTTC
TRBJ2-3	TRBV7-3	NA	NA	CASSLRPLTDTQYF	TGTGCCAGCAGCCTCCGTCCCCTGACAGATACGCAGTATTTT
TRBJ2-1	TRBV29-1	NA	NA	CSFTARYNEQFF	TGCAGCTTCACGGCCAGGTACAATGAGCAGTTCTTC
TRBJ2-7	TRBV20-1	NA	NA	CSARDVTAGGPYEQYF	TGCAGTGCTAGAGATGTGACAGCGGGTGGCCCCTACGAGCAGTACTTC
TRBJ1-1	TRBV7-9	NA	NA	CASSLAGYAEAFF	TGTGCCAGCAGCTTAGCAGGGTATGCTGAAGCTTTCTTT
TRBJ1-5	TRBV24-1	NA	TRBD1	CATSDPGTGGNQPQHF	TGTGCCACCAGTGACCCCGGGACAGGGGGGAATCAGCCCCAGCATTTT
TRBJ2-5	TRBV20-1	NA	TRBD2	CSATSGYYQETQYF	TGCAGTGCAACTAGCGGGTACTACCAAGAGACCCAGTACTTC
TRBJ1-2	TRBV4-2	NA	NA	CASSQDRGFNYGYTF	TGTGCCAGCAGCCAAGATCGAGGGTTTAACTATGGCTACACCTTC
TRBJ1-5	TRBV6-1	NA	TRBD1	CASSAGQGGYSNQPQHF	TGTGCCAGCAGCGCGGGACAGGGGGGTTATAGCAATCAGCCCCAGCATTTT
TRBJ1-5	TRBV18	NA	NA	CASSPSRSNQPQHF	TGTGCCAGCTCACCAAGTAGGAGCAATCAGCCCCAGCATTTT